The T cell receptor beta chain described here comes from a study of control samples from healthy donors and cancer patients. Trimming shortened V by 1 base and J by 5 bases, and 14 bases separated the two germline ends. The length of the CDR3 is 16 residues. Germline V gene lookup returns CDR1 SGHVS and CDR2 FQNEAQ. The assay was immunoSEQ multiplex PCR, and TCRdb's table has in-frame clones only and misses some. The repertoire holds some 94,000 clones, with roughly nine tenths as singletons. The chain has TRBV7-8 and TRBJ2-2, with a possible D match to TRBD2 (7 bases). This sequence was found in a woman between 45 and 65 years old with colorectal cancer. The sample was PBMCs. CDR3 bases: TGTGCCAGCAGCTTAGTTGCGGGGGCTGAGACCGGGGAGCTGTTTTTT. This encodes CASSLVAGAETGELFF.